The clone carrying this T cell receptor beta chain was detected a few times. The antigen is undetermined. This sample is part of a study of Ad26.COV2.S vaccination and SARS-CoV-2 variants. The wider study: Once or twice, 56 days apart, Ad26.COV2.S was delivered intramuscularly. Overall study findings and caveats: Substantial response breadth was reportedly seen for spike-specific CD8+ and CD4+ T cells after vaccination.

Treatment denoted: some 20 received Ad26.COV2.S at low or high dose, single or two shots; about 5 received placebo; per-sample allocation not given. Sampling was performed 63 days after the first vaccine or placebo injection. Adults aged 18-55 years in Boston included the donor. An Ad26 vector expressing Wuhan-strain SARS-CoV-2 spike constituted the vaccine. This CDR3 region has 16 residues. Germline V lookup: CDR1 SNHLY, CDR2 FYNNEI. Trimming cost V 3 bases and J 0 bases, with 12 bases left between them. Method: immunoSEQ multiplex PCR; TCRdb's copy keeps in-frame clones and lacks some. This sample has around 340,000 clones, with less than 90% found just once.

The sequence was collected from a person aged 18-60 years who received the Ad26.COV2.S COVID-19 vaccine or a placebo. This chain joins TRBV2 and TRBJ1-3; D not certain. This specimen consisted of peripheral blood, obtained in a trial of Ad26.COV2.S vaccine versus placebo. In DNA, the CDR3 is TGTGCCAGCAGTGAGGCCGAGAACCTCTCTGGAAACACCATATATTTT. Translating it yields CASSEAENLSGNTIYF.